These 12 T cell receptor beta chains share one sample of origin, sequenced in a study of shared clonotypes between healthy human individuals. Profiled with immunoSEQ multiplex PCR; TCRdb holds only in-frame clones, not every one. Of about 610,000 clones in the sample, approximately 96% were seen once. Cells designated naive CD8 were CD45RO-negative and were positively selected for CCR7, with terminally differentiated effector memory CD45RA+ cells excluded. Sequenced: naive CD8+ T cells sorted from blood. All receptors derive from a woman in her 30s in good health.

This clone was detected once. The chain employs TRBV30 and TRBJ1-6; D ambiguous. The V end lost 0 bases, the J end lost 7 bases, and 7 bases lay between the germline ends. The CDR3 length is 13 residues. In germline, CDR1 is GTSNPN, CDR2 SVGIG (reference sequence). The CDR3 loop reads CAWSVQKNSPLHF. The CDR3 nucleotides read TGTGCCTGGAGTGTACAAAAAAATTCACCCCTCCACTTT.

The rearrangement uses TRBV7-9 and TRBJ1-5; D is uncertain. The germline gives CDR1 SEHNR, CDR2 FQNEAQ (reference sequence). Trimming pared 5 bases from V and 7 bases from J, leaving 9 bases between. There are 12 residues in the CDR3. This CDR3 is CASSAEEQPQHF. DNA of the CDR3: TGTGCCAGCAGCGCCGAGGAGCAGCCCCAGCATTTT.

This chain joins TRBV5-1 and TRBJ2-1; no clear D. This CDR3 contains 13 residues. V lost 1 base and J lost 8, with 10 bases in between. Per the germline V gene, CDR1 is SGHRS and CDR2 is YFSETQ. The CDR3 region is CASSLYDEDEQFF. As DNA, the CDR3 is TGCGCCAGCAGCTTGTATGATGAGGATGAGCAGTTCTTC.

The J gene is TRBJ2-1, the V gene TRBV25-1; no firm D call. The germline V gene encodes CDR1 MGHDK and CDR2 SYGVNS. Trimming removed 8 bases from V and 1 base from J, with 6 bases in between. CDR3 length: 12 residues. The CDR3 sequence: CASGPSYNEQFF. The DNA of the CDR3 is TGTGCCAGCGGACCGTCCTACAATGAGCAGTTCTTC.

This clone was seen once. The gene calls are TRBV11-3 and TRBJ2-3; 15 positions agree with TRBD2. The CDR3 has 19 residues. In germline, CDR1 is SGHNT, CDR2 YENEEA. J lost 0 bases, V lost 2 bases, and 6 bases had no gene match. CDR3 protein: CASSLPPGLAGGSTDTQYF. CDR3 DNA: TGTGCCAGCAGCTTACCTCCGGGACTAGCGGGAGGTAGCACAGATACGCAGTATTTT.

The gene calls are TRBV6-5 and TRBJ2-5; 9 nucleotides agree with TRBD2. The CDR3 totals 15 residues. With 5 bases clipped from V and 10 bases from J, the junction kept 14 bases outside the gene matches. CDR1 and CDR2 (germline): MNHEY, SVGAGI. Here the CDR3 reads CASSPLPGSGSIQYF. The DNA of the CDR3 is TGTGCCAGCAGTCCCCTTCCGGGTAGCGGGAGCATCCAGTACTTC.

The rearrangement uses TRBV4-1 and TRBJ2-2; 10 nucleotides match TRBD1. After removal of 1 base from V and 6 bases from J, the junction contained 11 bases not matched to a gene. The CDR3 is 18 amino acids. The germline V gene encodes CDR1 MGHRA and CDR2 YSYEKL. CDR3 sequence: CASSQGGVPGQGAGELFF. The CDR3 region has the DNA TGCGCCAGCAGCCAAGGAGGGGTCCCCGGACAGGGGGCCGGGGAGCTGTTTTTT.

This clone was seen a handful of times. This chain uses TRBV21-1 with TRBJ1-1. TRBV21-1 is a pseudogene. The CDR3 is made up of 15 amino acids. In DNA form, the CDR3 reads TGTGCCAGCAGCAGAATGGTCCGCGTGAACACTGAAGCTTTCTTT. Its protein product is CASSRMVRVNTEAFF.

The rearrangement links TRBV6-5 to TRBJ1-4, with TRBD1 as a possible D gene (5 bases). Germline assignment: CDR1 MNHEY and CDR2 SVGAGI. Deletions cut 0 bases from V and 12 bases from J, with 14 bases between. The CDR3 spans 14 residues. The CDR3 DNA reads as TGTGCCAGCAGTTACTCGGCCCTCCAGACAGAACTGTTTTTT. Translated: CASSYSALQTELFF.

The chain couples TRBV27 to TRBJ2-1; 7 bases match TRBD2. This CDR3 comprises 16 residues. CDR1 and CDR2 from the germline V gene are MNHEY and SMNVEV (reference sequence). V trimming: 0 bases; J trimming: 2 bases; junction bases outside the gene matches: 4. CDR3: CASSLSPGLTYNEQFF. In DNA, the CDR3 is TGTGCCAGCAGTTTATCCCCGGGACTAACCTACAATGAGCAGTTCTTC.

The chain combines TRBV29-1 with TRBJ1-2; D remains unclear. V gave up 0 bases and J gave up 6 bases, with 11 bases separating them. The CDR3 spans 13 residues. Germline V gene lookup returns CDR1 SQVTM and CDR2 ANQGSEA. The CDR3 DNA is TGCAGCGTTGAAGAAACCTACCCTAATGGCTACACCTTC. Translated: CSVEETYPNGYTF. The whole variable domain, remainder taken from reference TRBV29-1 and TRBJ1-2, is SAVISQKPSRDICQRGTSLTIQCQVDSQVTMMFWYRQQPGQSLTLIATANQGSEATYESGFVIDKFPISRPNLTFSTLTVSNMSPEDSSIYLCSVEETYPNGYTFGSGTRLTVV.

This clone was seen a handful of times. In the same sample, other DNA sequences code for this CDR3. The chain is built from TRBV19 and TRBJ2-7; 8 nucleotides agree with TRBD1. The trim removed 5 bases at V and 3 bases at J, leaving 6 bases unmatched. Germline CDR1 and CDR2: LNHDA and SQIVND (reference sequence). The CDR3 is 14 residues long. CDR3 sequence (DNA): TGTGCCAGTAGTTTCGGGACAGGAGGCTACGAGCAGTACTTC. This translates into CASSFGTGGYEQYF. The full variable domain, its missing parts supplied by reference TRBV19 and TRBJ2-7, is DGGITQSPKYLFRKEGQNVTLSCEQNLNHDAMYWYRQDPGQGLRLIYYSQIVNDFQKGDIAEGYSVSREKKESFPLTVTSAQKNPTAFYLCASSFGTGGYEQYFGPGTRLTVT.